This T cell receptor (beta chain) is drawn from a study of blood T cells in healthy people across ages. Using a J-beta primer mix together with a sample-barcoded 5' primer, a second PCR was run for roughly 6 to 12 cycles. TCRdb redid the calling of the 5' RACE reads with MiXCR, one entry per CDR3 protein. The table has about 650,000 distinct CDR3 sequences, under 65% seen once; the top ten hold 13%. This clonotype was observed a few times. The TCR was taken from a woman aged 80 or over in good health. Sequences were obtained from blood.

CDR3 nucleotide sequence: TGCAGCGTTAAGCGACAGGTCCTCCCCACAGATACGCAGTATTTT. It yields the protein CSVKRQVLPTDTQYF. The chain recombines TRBV29-1 with TRBJ2-3, with D perhaps matching TRBD1 (6 bases). The CDR3 has 15 amino acids. Germline CDR1 and CDR2: SQVTM and ANQGSEA. V was cut by 5 bases and J by 2 bases, with 17 bases left in between.